This TCR beta chain was found in a study of T-cell reconstitution after alpha-beta-depleted transplantation in children (TCRdb year 2016). For context, the study as a whole: T-cell immune reconstitution after TCRalphabeta/CD19-depleted allogeneic hematopoietic cell transplantation in children was quantitatively tracked in the study by means of TCR repertoire profiling.

On this clonotype itself: The antigen it recognizes is unknown. One base away there is no much larger clone; base qualities are not given.

To prepare the library, PCR was applied. For sequencing, an Illumina HiSeq 2500 was employed. Molecular barcoding was employed in the preparation of TCR libraries, with unique molecular identifiers being used to normalize TCRbeta repertoire quantification. TCRdb reprocessing: public reads trimmed at Q25 with fastp, clones called with MiXCR, in-frame beta chains kept. Every entry covers one CDR3 protein and lists the most common genes and DNA from its rows. The table for this sample lists hundreds of thousands of distinct CDR3 sequences; 10% to 15% of them were counted only once. The ten biggest clones cover 2% to 2.5% of the sample. The treatment or condition label of this sample denotes: allogeneic hematopoietic cell transplantation with graft depleted of TCRalphabeta T cells and CD19 B cells. The transplant recipients were children given TCRalphabeta/CD19-depleted allogeneic hematopoietic cell grafts.

General conclusions and limits of the study: Hyperexpanded clone frequencies declined over subsequent months; after one year, T-cell counts and TCRbeta diversity were mostly attributed to newly produced T cells. The high TCRbeta diversity at day 60 in some patients was ascribed to recipient T cells and intrathymic progenitors that had survived conditioning. Apparently early alphabetaT-cell count recovery about two months after transplant reportedly relied on only several hundred rapidly expanded clones derived from non-depleted graft cells.

From its cysteine to its phenylalanine, the CDR3 spans 16 amino acids. Only CDR3 DNA remains: 48 bases, in frame from the first base. V drops 4 bases and J drops 0 bases, leaving 14 bases in between. From a lookup of the germline V gene, CDR1 and CDR2 are KGHSH and LQKENI. The sequence was collected from a male patient younger than 18 who had a stem cell transplant for acute myeloid leukemia, so the T cells may come from the graft donor. The sequencing used PBMCs, mostly from graft donor cells, collected 360 days after TCRalphabeta/CD19-depleted stem cell transplant. The chain couples TRBV18 to TRBJ2-3, with the identity of the D gene unclear. The CDR3: CASSRVDSASTDTQYF. The nucleotide sequence reads as follows: TGTGCCAGCTCACGCGTCGACTCGGCAAGCACAGATACGCAGTATTTT.